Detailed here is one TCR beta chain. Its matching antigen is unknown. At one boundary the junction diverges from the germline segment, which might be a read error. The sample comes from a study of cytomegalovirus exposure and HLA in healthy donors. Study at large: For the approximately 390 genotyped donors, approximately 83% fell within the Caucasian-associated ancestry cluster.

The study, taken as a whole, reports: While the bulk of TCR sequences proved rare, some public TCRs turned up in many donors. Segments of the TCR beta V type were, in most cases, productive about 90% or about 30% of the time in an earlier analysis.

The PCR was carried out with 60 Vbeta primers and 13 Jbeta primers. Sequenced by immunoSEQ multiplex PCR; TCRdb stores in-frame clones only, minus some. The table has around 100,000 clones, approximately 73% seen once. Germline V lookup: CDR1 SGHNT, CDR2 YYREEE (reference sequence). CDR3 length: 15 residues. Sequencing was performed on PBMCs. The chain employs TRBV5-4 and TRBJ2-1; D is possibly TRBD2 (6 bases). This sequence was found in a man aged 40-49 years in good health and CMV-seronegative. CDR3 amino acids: CASSLDGSSYNEQFF. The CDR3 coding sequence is TGTGCCAGCAGTTTGGACGGGAGCTCCTACAATGAGCAGTTCTTC.